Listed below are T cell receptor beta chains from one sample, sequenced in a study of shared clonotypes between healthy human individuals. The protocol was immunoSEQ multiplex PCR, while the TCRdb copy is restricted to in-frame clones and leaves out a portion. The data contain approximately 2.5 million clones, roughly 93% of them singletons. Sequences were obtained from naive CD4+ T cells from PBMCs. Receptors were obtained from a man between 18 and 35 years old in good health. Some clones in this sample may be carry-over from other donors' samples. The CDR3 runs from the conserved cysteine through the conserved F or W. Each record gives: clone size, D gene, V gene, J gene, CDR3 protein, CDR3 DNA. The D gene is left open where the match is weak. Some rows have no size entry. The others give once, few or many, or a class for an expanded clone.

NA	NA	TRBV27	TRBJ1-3	CASSRGGSGNTIYF	TGTGCCAGCAGTAGAGGGGGCTCTGGAAACACCATATATTTT
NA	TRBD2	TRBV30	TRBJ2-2	CAWSVPLGRPGDTGELFF	TGTGCCTGGAGTGTACCGCTCGGGAGGCCCGGGGACACCGGGGAGCTGTTTTTT
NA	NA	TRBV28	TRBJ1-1	CASSYIVRTLNTEAFF	TGTGCCAGCAGTTATATTGTGCGGACACTGAACACTGAAGCTTTCTTT
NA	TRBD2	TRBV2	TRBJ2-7	CASSALAGARVREQYF	TGTGCCAGCAGTGCACTAGCGGGAGCTAGGGTGAGAGAGCAGTACTTC
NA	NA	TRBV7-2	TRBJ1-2	CASSLASPSGVNGYTF	TGTGCCAGCAGCTTAGCCTCGCCTTCAGGGGTCAATGGCTACACCTTC
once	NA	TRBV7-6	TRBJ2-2	CASSLDLSTDPHPRNTGELFF	TGTGCCAGCAGCTTAGACTTATCAACAGACCCTCACCCCCGGAACACCGGGGAGCTGTTTTTT
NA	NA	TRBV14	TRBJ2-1	CASSQGQGYYNEQFF	TGTGCCAGCAGCCAAGGCCAGGGTTACTACAATGAGCAGTTCTTC
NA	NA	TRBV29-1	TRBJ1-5	CSVVAGSNQPQHF	TGCAGCGTTGTGGCGGGGTCCAATCAGCCCCAGCATTTT
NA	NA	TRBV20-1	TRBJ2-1	CSASDNEQFF	TGCAGTGCTTCTGACAATGAGCAGTTCTTC
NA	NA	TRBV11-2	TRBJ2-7	CASSPDTDFYEQYF	TGTGCCAGCAGCCCCGACACCGACTTCTACGAGCAGTACTTC
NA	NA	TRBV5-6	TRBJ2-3	CASSLRDSEDTQYF	TGTGCCAGCAGCTTGCGAGACAGTGAGGATACGCAGTATTTT
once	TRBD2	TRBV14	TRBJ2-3	CASSQDYSGGTQYF	TGTGCCAGCAGCCAAGATTACAGCGGGGGTACGCAGTATTTT
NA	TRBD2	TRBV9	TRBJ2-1	CASSLLGGRENNEQFF	TGTGCCAGCAGCCTACTCGGCGGGAGGGAAAACAATGAGCAGTTCTTC
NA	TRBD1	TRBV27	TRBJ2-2	CASSPKQGMVSTGELFF	TGTGCCAGCAGCCCAAAACAGGGGATGGTGAGCACCGGGGAGCTGTTTTTT
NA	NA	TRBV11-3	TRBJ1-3	CASSPSPGNTIYF	TGTGCCAGCAGCCCGTCCCCAGGAAACACCATATATTTT
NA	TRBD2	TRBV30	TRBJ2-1	CAWTFGGRRKRNNEQFF	TGTGCTTGGACGTTCGGCGGGAGAAGGAAGAGGAACAATGAGCAGTTCTTC
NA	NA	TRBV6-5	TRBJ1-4	CASREGTRDEKLFF	TGTGCCAGCAGAGAAGGGACACGGGATGAAAAACTGTTTTTT
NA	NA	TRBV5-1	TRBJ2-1	CASSLEGGPPSSYNEQFF	TGCGCCAGCAGCTTGGAAGGCGGGCCCCCTAGCTCCTACAATGAGCAGTTCTTC
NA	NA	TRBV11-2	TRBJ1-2	CASSLDGLRNYGYTF	TGTGCCAGCAGCTTGGACGGACTACGGAACTATGGCTACACCTTC
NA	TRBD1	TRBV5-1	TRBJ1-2	CASSSEQGAYGYTF	TGCGCCAGCAGCTCAGAACAGGGGGCATATGGCTACACCTTC
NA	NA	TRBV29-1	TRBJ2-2	CSVQPGAGELFF	TGCAGCGTACAACCGGGGGCCGGGGAGCTGTTTTTT
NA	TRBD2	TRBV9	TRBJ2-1	CASSPQPASGSLLTYNEQFF	TGTGCCAGCAGCCCCCAACCCGCTAGCGGGAGTTTATTAACCTACAATGAGCAGTTCTTC
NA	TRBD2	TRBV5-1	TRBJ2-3	CASSGTSDTQYF	TGCGCCAGTAGCGGGACCTCAGATACGCAGTATTTT
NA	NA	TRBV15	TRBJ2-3	CATSRDSASTDTQYF	TGTGCCACCAGCAGAGATAGTGCTAGCACAGATACGCAGTATTTT
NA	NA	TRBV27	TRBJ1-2	CASSPRQNYGYTF	TGTGCCAGCAGTCCCCGACAGAACTATGGCTACACCTTC
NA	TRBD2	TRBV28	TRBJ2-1	CASSSSSGGPYNEQFF	TGTGCCAGCAGTTCATCTAGCGGAGGCCCCTACAATGAGCAGTTCTTC
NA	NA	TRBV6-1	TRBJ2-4	CASSLRGVGNIQYF	TGTGCCAGCAGTTTACGGGGTGTCGGAAACATTCAGTACTTC
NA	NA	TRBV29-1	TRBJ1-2	CSVVGRDGYTF	TGCAGCGTTGTGGGCAGGGATGGCTACACCTTC
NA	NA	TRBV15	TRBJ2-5	CATSPGRETQYF	TGTGCCACCAGCCCTGGGAGAGAGACCCAGTACTTC
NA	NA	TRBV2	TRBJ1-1	CASSGVGGIVSVAFF	TGTGCCAGCAGTGGGGTGGGAGGGATTGTTTCGGTAGCTTTCTTT
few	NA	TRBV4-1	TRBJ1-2	CASSQERGYGYTF	TGCGCCAGCAGCCAAGAGCGGGGGTATGGCTACACCTTC
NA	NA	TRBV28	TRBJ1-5	CASSGSEDGPYSNQPQHF	TGTGCCAGCAGTGGATCGGAGGATGGCCCCTATAGCAATCAGCCCCAGCATTTT
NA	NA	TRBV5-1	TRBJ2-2	CASSTRQNTGELFF	TGCGCCAGCAGCACGCGACAGAACACCGGGGAGCTGTTTTTT
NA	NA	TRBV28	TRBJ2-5	CASSLAAGETQYF	TGTGCCAGCAGTTTGGCGGCGGGAGAGACCCAGTACTTC
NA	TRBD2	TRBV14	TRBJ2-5	CASSQTRTSGMETQYF	TGTGCCAGCAGCCAAACTCGGACTAGCGGGATGGAGACCCAGTACTTC
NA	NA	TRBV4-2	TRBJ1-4	CASSQAGPQGQEKLFF	TGTGCCAGCAGCCAAGCGGGGCCGCAGGGTCAGGAAAAACTGTTTTTT
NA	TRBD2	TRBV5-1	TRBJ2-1	CASSLSTGGQSEQFF	TGCGCCAGCAGCTTGTCGACGGGAGGGCAGAGTGAGCAGTTCTTC
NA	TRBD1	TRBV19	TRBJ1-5	CASSIAGTVNQPQHF	TGTGCCAGTAGTATAGCGGGGACAGTTAATCAGCCCCAGCATTTT
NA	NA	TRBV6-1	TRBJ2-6	CASSEAFSGANVLTF	TGTGCCAGCAGTGAAGCCTTCTCTGGGGCCAACGTCCTGACTTTC
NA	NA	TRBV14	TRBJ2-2	CASSPRLFTGELFF	TGTGCCAGCAGCCCGAGACTGTTCACCGGGGAGCTGTTTTTT
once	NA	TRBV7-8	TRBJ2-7	CASSYYWEGGYEQYF	TGTGCCAGCAGTTATTATTGGGAAGGGGGCTACGAGCAGTACTTC
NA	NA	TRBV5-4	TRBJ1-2	CASSLGFPANYGYTF	TGTGCCAGCAGCTTGGGGTTCCCAGCTAACTATGGCTACACCTTC
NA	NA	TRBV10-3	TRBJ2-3	CAISGSGGLSDTQYF	TGTGCCATCAGTGGTAGCGGAGGACTTTCAGATACGCAGTATTTT
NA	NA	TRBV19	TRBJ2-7	CASSTQSRGSYEQYF	TGTGCCAGTAGTACCCAGAGCAGGGGTTCCTACGAGCAGTACTTC
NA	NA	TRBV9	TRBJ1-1	CASSVSAGSEAFF	TGTGCCAGCAGCGTGTCCGCGGGGTCGGAAGCTTTCTTT
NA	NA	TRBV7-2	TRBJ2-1	CASSTLGQYNEQFF	TGTGCCAGCAGTACACTGGGGCAGTACAATGAGCAGTTCTTC
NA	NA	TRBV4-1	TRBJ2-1	CASSQRGGSGSKGNEQFF	TGCGCCAGCAGCCAAAGGGGCGGTAGCGGAAGTAAAGGCAATGAGCAGTTCTTC
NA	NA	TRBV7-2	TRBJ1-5	CASGLGGALRNQPQHF	TGTGCCAGCGGACTAGGGGGGGCGCTCCGCAATCAGCCCCAGCATTTT
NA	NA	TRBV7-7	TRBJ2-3	CASSAGQTQHYTQYF	TGTGCCAGCAGCGCGGGACAGACGCAACACTATACGCAGTATTTT
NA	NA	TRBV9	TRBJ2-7	CASSVGIQREQYF	TGTGCCAGCAGCGTAGGAATCCAGCGCGAGCAGTACTTC
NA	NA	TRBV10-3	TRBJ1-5	CAIRSTVDQPQHF	TGTGCCATCAGATCTACGGTTGATCAGCCCCAGCATTTT
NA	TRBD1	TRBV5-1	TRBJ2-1	CASSYNTGQAFYNEQFF	TGCGCCAGCAGCTACAACACCGGACAGGCCTTCTACAATGAGCAGTTCTTC
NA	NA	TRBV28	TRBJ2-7	CASTLGREYSYEQYF	TGTGCCAGCACCCTAGGCAGGGAGTACTCCTACGAGCAGTACTTC
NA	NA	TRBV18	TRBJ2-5	CASSSRTEETQYF	TGTGCCAGCTCAAGTAGGACTGAAGAGACCCAGTACTTC
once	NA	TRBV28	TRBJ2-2	CASSPRPGELFF	TGTGCCAGCAGCCCACGGCCCGGGGAGCTGTTTTTT
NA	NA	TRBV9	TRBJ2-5	CASSPTQGLGETQYF	TGTGCCAGCAGCCCCACACAGGGTCTGGGAGAGACCCAGTACTTC